This T cell receptor beta chain was identified during a study of response to subunit inactivated influenza vaccine. Findings and limits, study-wide: Authors suggested seasonal influenza vaccinations each recruit few new T cells.

Germline V gene data show CDR1 as SQVTM and CDR2 as ANQGSEA. CDR3 length equals 12 residues. Note on this clonotype: Its antigen is as yet unknown.

TCRdb re-called the RT-PCR reads through MiXCR, storing one row per CDR3 protein. The sample has 500,000 or so distinct CDR3 sequences; 16% are singletons. The origin of this receptor is a man aged 50 to 69 who received an inactivated influenza vaccine. This chain connects TRBV29-1 to TRBJ1-1; 7 bases are shared with TRBD1. The sample here was CD4+ T cells sorted from PBMCs, taken approximately 25 months after vaccination. CDR3: CSARQGGAEAFF. CDR3 in DNA: TGCAGTGCTCGTCAGGGGGGGGCTGAAGCTTTCTTT.